This T cell receptor (beta chain) was recorded in a study of CD8 T cells in Susac syndrome. Random hexamers served to reverse transcribe roughly 0.5 to 1 ug RNA. TCRdb re-derived calls from the immunoSEQ multiplex PCR reads in MiXCR, one entry per CDR3 protein. The sample carries under 200,000 distinct CDR3 sequences, more than 90% recorded once. Germline loops: CDR1 SGHNT, CDR2 YYREEE (reference sequence). CDR3 length: 14 amino acids. The V and J ends lost 2 bases and 3 bases, in that order; junction bases with no gene match: 2. Input material: CD4+ T cells from PBMCs. This chain links TRBV5-4 with TRBJ1-5; the match to TRBD1 covers 7 bases. This receptor was obtained from a human donor with Susac syndrome. DNA of the CDR3: TGTGCCAGCAGCTTACAGGGGATCAATCAGCCCCAGCATTTT. This translates into CASSLQGINQPQHF.